Below are 21 T cell receptor beta chains sequenced from a single sample in a study of T cells of healthy individuals. TCRdb ran MiXCR on the 5' RACE reads and lists one entry per CDR3 protein. This table holds roughly 76,000 distinct CDR3 sequences, around 5.1% found once. These receptor sequences come from a female donor in good health.

V gene TRBV4-1 combines with J gene TRBJ2-5; 10 bases are shared with TRBD2. Looked up from germline, CDR1 is MGHRA and CDR2 is YSYEKL. This CDR3 region has 17 residues. After removal of 0 bases from V and 5 bases from J, the junction contained 9 bases not matched to a gene. This chain's CDR3 is CASSQDFQREGQETQYF. Written as DNA, the CDR3 is TGCGCCAGCAGCCAAGATTTCCAGCGGGAGGGCCAGGAGACCCAGTACTTC.

V gene TRBV27 combines with J gene TRBJ2-7, with TRBD2 matching over 9 bases. The ends lost 0 bases at V and 3 bases at J; junction bases unmatched: 3. Germline V CDR1 and CDR2: MNHEY, SMNVEV (reference sequence). The CDR3 length is 15 residues. The chain's CDR3 is CASSLSTSGRYEQYF. CDR3 DNA sequence: TGTGCCAGCAGTTTATCGACTAGCGGTCGCTACGAGCAGTACTTC.

The rearrangement uses TRBV6-1 and TRBJ2-1; 13 nucleotides agree with TRBD2. The germline V gene has CDR1 MNHNS and CDR2 SASEGT. Trimming took 1 base from V and 10 from J; bases not matched to a gene: 13. This CDR3 has 18 residues. The CDR3 region has the DNA TGTGCCAGCAGTGAAGGTCTGCCAGGACTAGCGGGAGCTCAAGAGCAGTTCTTC. It yields the protein CASSEGLPGLAGAQEQFF.

This clonotype showed up many times. The chain links TRBV2 to TRBJ1-4; D is uncertain. This CDR3 contains 13 residues. V lost 3 bases and J 4 bases, leaving 6 bases between the germline ends. Germline V gene data show CDR1 as SNHLY and CDR2 as FYNNEI. CDR3 residues: CASSDTINEKLFF. For the CDR3, the DNA is TGTGCCAGCAGTGACACTATTAATGAAAAACTGTTTTTT.

Only a few counts were recorded for this clonotype. V gene TRBV28 combines with J gene TRBJ1-6; D unresolved. Germline CDR1 reads MDHEN; CDR2 reads SYDVKM. V lost 7 bases, J lost 0 bases, and 16 bases lay in between. The CDR3 totals 17 residues. The CDR3 loop is CASTLRVGSSYNSPLHF. CDR3 sequence (DNA): TGTGCCAGCACCCTAAGAGTTGGGAGCTCCTATAATTCACCCCTCCACTTT.

The chain recombines TRBV12-3 or TRBV12-4 with TRBJ1-1, with 7 bases identical to TRBD1. V was clipped by 3 bases and J by 7 bases; unmatched bases: 5. The CDR3 loop spans 13 amino acids. CDR3 region: CASSLTQGSEAFF. Written as DNA, the CDR3 is TGTGCCAGCAGTTTGACACAGGGGAGTGAAGCTTTCTTT.

There are many counts of this clonotype. The rearrangement links TRBV7-3 to TRBJ2-3; 9 nucleotides match TRBD2. CDR3 length: 15 residues. J was trimmed by 3 bases and V by 1 base; bases with no gene match: 2. Germline assignment: CDR1 SGHTA and CDR2 FQGTGA. The CDR3 bases are TGTGCCAGCAGCTTAAATAGCGGGAGTACAGATACGCAGTATTTT. This codes for CASSLNSGSTDTQYF.

This clonotype was detected ten times or more. V usage is TRBV7-2 and J usage is TRBJ2-5; D is uncertain. The V gene's germline CDR1 is SGHTA and CDR2 FQGNSA. The CDR3 runs to 12 residues. With 5 bases removed from V and 4 bases from J, the gap between germline ends came to 8 bases. Written as DNA, the CDR3 is TGTGCCAGCAGCCCCTACCGAGAGACCCAGTACTTC. Translation: CASSPYRETQYF.

Details on this clonotype: One base away lies a much larger clone, so this may be a sequencing read error. The V call is TRBV10-3, the J call TRBJ2-3, with 14 bases that match TRBD2. The CDR3 extends over 16 amino acids. The J segment lost 6 bases and the V segment lost 4 bases, leaving 6 bases of the junction unmatched. Looked up from germline, CDR1 is ENHRY and CDR2 is SYGVKD. This CDR3 is CAISATGTSGSDTQYF. For the CDR3, the DNA is TGTGCCATCAGTGCAACCGGGACTAGCGGGAGTGATACGCAGTATTTT.

The table lists this clonotype with many counts. The rearrangement joins TRBV13 to TRBJ2-5; 7 nucleotides align to TRBD1. CDR3 length: 13 amino acids. Trimming cost V 4 bases and J 5 bases; bases outside gene matches: 4. CDR1 is PRHDT and CDR2 is FYEKMQ in the germline V gene (reference sequence). The CDR3 DNA is TGTGCCAGCAGCTCCCGGGACAGTGAGACCCAGTACTTC. As protein: CASSSRDSETQYF.

The sample holds many counts of this clonotype. This chain joins TRBV3-1 and TRBJ2-6, with D possibly TRBD1 on 6 matching bases. With 0 bases removed from V and 2 bases from J, the gap between germline ends came to 14 bases. This CDR3 spans 18 amino acids. CDR1 is LGHDT and CDR2 is YNNKEL in the germline V gene (reference sequence). The DNA of the CDR3 is TGTGCCAGCAGCCAAGATAGGGGGTTCGGGACTGGGGCCAACGTCCTGACTTTC. As protein: CASSQDRGFGTGANVLTF.

This clonotype has at least ten counts. The chain links TRBV6-2 or TRBV6-3 to TRBJ2-7; 7 nucleotides align to TRBD1. Germline V gives CDR1 MNHEY, CDR2 SVGEGT. The ends lost 8 bases at V and 1 base at J; junction bases unmatched: 20. This CDR3 is 18 amino acids long. Here the CDR3 DNA reads TGTGCCAGCGGCGGTGGTGGGGACAGCCTCTTTGGGTCCTACGAGCAGTACTTC. Encoded protein: CASGGGGDSLFGSYEQYF.

Only a few counts were recorded for this clonotype. The V call is TRBV12-3 or TRBV12-4, the J call TRBJ1-5, with 9 bases identical to TRBD1. V lost 4 bases to trimming and J lost 0 bases; unmatched junction nucleotides: 7. This CDR3 is 17 amino acids long. The DNA of the CDR3 is TGTGCCAGCAGTTACCGTGGGACAGGGAATAGCAATCAGCCCCAGCATTTT. It yields the protein CASSYRGTGNSNQPQHF.

The chain employs TRBV5-5 and TRBJ1-1; D is possibly TRBD1 (6 bases). CDR1 is SGHKS and CDR2 is YYEKEE in the germline V gene (reference sequence). The V gene lost 4 bases and the J gene lost 4 bases, with 11 bases spanning the gap. This CDR3 is 13 amino acids long. CDR3 residues: CASSPGVVTEAFF. The CDR3 bases are TGTGCCAGCAGCCCAGGGGTTGTCACTGAAGCTTTCTTT.

This rearrangement joins TRBV12-3 or TRBV12-4 to TRBJ2-2; TRBD2 is a possible D gene (5 bases). The V and J ends lost 8 bases and 3 bases respectively, with 7 bases between them. This CDR3 contains 12 residues. CDR3 nucleotide sequence: TGTGCCAGCCTAGCCTACACCGGGGAGCTGTTTTTT. This encodes CASLAYTGELFF.

This clonotype was counted many times. The V call is TRBV2, the J call TRBJ2-4; no reliable D call. The CDR3 runs to 14 residues. V gave up 2 bases and J gave up 0 bases, with 5 bases separating them. Germline loops: CDR1 SNHLY, CDR2 FYNNEI. The CDR3 DNA follows: TGTGCCAGCAGTGAACCTATAGCCAAAAACATTCAGTACTTC. This codes for CASSEPIAKNIQYF.

This clonotype was detected many times. The chain is built from TRBV4-2 and TRBJ2-7; maybe TRBD2 (6 bases). V gave up 3 bases and J gave up 0 bases, with 18 bases separating them. In germline, CDR1 is LGHNA, CDR2 YNFKEQ. CDR3 length: 17 residues. The CDR3 loop reads CASSHPAGQGLSYEQYF. The CDR3 DNA sequence: TGTGCCAGCAGCCACCCTGCCGGGCAGGGACTCTCCTACGAGCAGTACTTC.

This clonotype was seen at least ten times. The chain carries TRBV6-5 and TRBJ2-5; D may be TRBD2 (6 bases). Germline CDR1 MNHEY, CDR2 SVGAGI. V shed 8 bases and J shed 7 bases, with 26 bases lying between them. This CDR3 contains 16 residues. The CDR3 nucleotides are TGTGCCAGCCCAAAGGGGCCACCGGGAGCGGCCGGGACCCAGTACTTC. It codes for CASPKGPPGAAGTQYF.

This clonotype appeared many times. The chain is built from TRBV3-1 and TRBJ1-2, with TRBD1 as a possible D gene (5 bases). Trimming shortened V by 3 bases and J by 4 bases, and 18 bases separated the two germline ends. The CDR3 totals 16 residues. The germline V gene has CDR1 LGHDT and CDR2 YNNKEL (reference sequence). In DNA, the CDR3 is TGTGCCAGCAGCCAGAGCGGTAGTACGAGGGGCTATGGCTACACCTTC. Amino acids: CASSQSGSTRGYGYTF.

This clonotype was seen many times. The chain carries TRBV20-1 and TRBJ2-7, with 13 bases identical to TRBD2. The CDR3 is made up of 14 amino acids. The V segment lost 6 bases and the J segment 6 bases; nucleotides outside the gene matches: 8. The germline gives CDR1 DFQATT, CDR2 SNEGSKA (reference sequence). The CDR3 DNA reads as TGCAGTGCCCTAAGGACTAGCGGGAGATCCGAGCAGTACTTC. The encoded protein is CSALRTSGRSEQYF.

There are many counts of this clonotype. The CDR3 spells CASKIRGGGNEQFF. Here the CDR3 DNA reads TGTGCCAGCAAAATCCGGGGAGGCGGCAATGAGCAGTTCTTC. The rearrangement links TRBV2 to TRBJ2-1; D possibly corresponds to TRBD2 (6 bases). This CDR3 contains 14 residues. Germline V lookup: CDR1 SNHLY, CDR2 FYNNEI. Trimming pared 7 bases from V and 6 bases from J, leaving 16 bases between.